This T cell receptor beta chain appears in the sequencing data of a study of blood T cells in healthy people across ages. Study-wide results and limits: Correlation between TCR beta diversity and naive T cell percentage was strong. Because sorting was not performed, PBMCs prevented conclusive naive versus antigen-experienced comparison.

CDR3 length: 14 residues. V lost 4 bases, J lost 12 bases, and 22 bases lay in between. In germline, CDR1 is SGHTA, CDR2 FQGNSA. Every participating donor contributed approximately 9.5 milliliters of peripheral blood through a draw. At least 7 million PBMCs were isolated per sample. The second PCR ran roughly 6 to 12 cycles with a sample-barcoded 5' primer and J-beta primers. TCRdb independently ran MiXCR on the 5' RACE reads; one entry per CDR3 protein. The table has around 670,000 distinct CDR3 sequences, roughly 31% seen once. As concerns this clonotype: Its specificity is not known.

The sample comprised blood. The sequence was obtained from a woman older than 75 in good health. This chain links TRBV7-2 with TRBJ2-7; D uncertain. Written as DNA, the CDR3 is TGTGCCAGCAGCTCGGGCCCGTCCCAAGAGACCCGGTACTTC. It codes for CASSSGPSQETRYF.